The next 4 T cell receptor beta chains were all read from a single sample in a study of cytomegalovirus exposure and HLA in healthy donors. The PCR made use of 60 Vbeta and 13 Jbeta primers. Assay used: immunoSEQ multiplex PCR; TCRdb lists only in-frame clones, some missing. The sample includes 95,000 to 100,000 clones, 60% to 75% of them seen just once. The specimen sequenced was PBMCs. These receptors originate from a man aged 50 or older in good health and CMV-seronegative.

The V call is TRBV5-1, the J call TRBJ1-1; D remains unclear. The CDR3 runs to 14 residues. V gave up 4 bases and J gave up 3 bases, with 13 bases separating them. Per the germline V gene, CDR1 is SGHRS and CDR2 is YFSETQ. DNA of the CDR3: TGCGCCAGCAGCCCTCCGGAACAGTACACTGAAGCTTTCTTT. Translated, it gives CASSPPEQYTEAFF. Full variable domain (missing parts from reference TRBV5-1 and TRBJ1-1): KAGVTQTPRYLIKTRGQQVTLSCSPISGHRSVSWYQQTPGQGLQFLFEYFSETQRNKGNFPGRFSGRQFSNSRSEMNVSTLELGDSALYLCASSPPEQYTEAFFGQGTRLTVV.

V and J are TRBV15 and TRBJ1-6; 8 bases are a match to TRBD1. The CDR3 has 14 residues. Germline CDR1 is LNHNV and CDR2 is YYDKDF (reference sequence). V shed 5 bases, J shed 9 bases, and the junction held 6 bases outside the gene matches. CDR3 in amino acids: CATSSRTGSSPLHF. The CDR3 region has the DNA TGTGCCACCAGCTCACGGACAGGGAGTTCACCCCTCCACTTT.

DNA of the CDR3: TGTGCCACCAGCAGAGGAGTTAATGAAAAACTGTTTTTT. As protein: CATSRGVNEKLFF. The gene calls are TRBV15 and TRBJ1-4; D is undetermined. Germline V gene data show CDR1 as LNHNV and CDR2 as YYDKDF (reference sequence). The CDR3 length is 13 residues. Trimming removed 1 base at V and 4 bases at J, with 4 bases between.

The gene calls are TRBV5-1 and TRBJ2-1; D might be TRBD2 (6 bases). The CDR3 is 15 amino acids. V was trimmed by 5 bases and J by 0 bases, leaving 12 bases between them. In germline, CDR1 is SGHRS, CDR2 YFSETQ. CDR3 protein: CASSSGSSSYNEQFF. In DNA form, the CDR3 reads TGCGCCAGCAGTAGCGGTTCTAGCTCCTACAATGAGCAGTTCTTC.